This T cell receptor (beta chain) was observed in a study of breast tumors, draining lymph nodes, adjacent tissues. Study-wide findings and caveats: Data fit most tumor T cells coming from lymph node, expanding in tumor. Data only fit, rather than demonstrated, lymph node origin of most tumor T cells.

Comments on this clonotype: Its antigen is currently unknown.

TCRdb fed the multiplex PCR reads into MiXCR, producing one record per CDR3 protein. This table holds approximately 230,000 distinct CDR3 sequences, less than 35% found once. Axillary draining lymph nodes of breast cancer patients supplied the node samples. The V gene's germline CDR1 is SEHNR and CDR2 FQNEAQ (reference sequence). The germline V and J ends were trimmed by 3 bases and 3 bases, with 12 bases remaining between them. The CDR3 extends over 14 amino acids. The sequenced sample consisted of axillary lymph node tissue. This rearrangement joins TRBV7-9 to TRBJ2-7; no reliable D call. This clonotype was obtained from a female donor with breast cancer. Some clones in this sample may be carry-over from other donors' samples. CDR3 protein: CASSFAFPDYEQYF. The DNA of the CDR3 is TGTGCCAGCAGCTTCGCGTTCCCGGACTACGAGCAGTACTTC.